These 9 T cell receptor beta chains originate from one sample sequenced in a study of T cell repertoires in cytomegalovirus infection. MiXCR, applied by TCRdb to the reads, yields one record per CDR3 protein. The sample carries about 310,000 distinct CDR3 sequences, 20% to 25% recorded once. Antigens for these TCRs are unknown. The sample in question was cultured PBMCs, obtained from culture after CMV antigen stimulation. Receptors originate from a human donor in good health (CMV status not recorded). Some clones in this sample may be carry-over from other donors' samples.

This clonotype was seen a handful of times. The chain recombines TRBV15 with TRBJ2-7; 9 positions match TRBD2. Germline V gene sequence: CDR1 LNHNV, CDR2 YYDKDF (reference sequence). The CDR3 sequence is 15 residues long. J was trimmed by 3 bases and V by 3 bases; bases with no gene match: 6. Here the CDR3 reads CATSRESGGSYEQYF. DNA of the CDR3: TGTGCCACCAGCAGGGAAAGCGGGGGGAGCTACGAGCAGTACTTC.

The table lists this clonotype with a few counts. This chain links TRBV27 with TRBJ2-4; D remains ambiguous. Germline CDR1 MNHEY, CDR2 SMNVEV (reference sequence). V lost 4 bases to trimming and J lost 4 bases, with 8 bases between them. The length of the CDR3 is 13 residues. CDR3 amino acids: CASSSGPKNIQYF. CDR3 bases: TGTGCCAGCAGTTCCGGGCCGAAAAACATTCAGTACTTC.

This clonotype was detected many times. The chain joins TRBV7-2 to TRBJ2-1; D uncertain. Germline-derived CDR1 and CDR2 are SGHTA and FQGNSA. The CDR3 covers 15 residues. The ends were cut back, 5 bases at V and 4 bases at J, with 15 bases in the middle. Here the CDR3 DNA reads TGTGCCAGCAGCCCGACGGGTAATCCGTACAATGAGCAGTTCTTC. This gives the protein CASSPTGNPYNEQFF.

This clonotype was observed a handful of times. The rearrangement uses TRBV7-2 and TRBJ1-5, with a tentative D call TRBD1 (5 bases). V lost 3 bases and J 6 bases, leaving 12 bases between the germline ends. This CDR3 is built from 14 residues. Germline CDR1 SGHTA, CDR2 FQGNSA. The CDR3 nucleotides read TGTGCCAGCAGCTTGCGGGGGGAGGGTCAGCCCCAGCATTTT. This gives the protein CASSLRGEGQPQHF.

The chain recombines TRBV11-1 with TRBJ2-5; 8 positions match TRBD2. V was clipped by 5 bases and J by 4 bases; unmatched bases: 9. This CDR3 comprises 15 residues. CDR1 and CDR2 (germline): SGHAT, FQDESV (reference sequence). As DNA, the CDR3 is TGTGCCAGCAGCCCGTTTGAGCTAGCGGGAGAGACCCAGTACTTC. Amino acid sequence: CASSPFELAGETQYF.

This chain connects TRBV28 to TRBJ1-1, with D possibly being TRBD1 (5 bases). Trimming removed 8 bases from V and 7 bases from J, with 20 bases in between. The CDR3 length is 14 residues. Germline V CDR1 and CDR2: MDHEN, SYDVKM. The chain's CDR3 is CASRDRLRSSEAFF. The CDR3 bases are TGTGCCAGCCGGGACCGATTGCGGTCTAGTGAAGCTTTCTTT.

V gene TRBV7-9 combines with J gene TRBJ2-1; D is tentatively TRBD1 or TRBD2 (7 bases each). CDR1 is SEHNR and CDR2 is FQNEAQ in the germline V gene (reference sequence). Trimming stripped 3 bases from V and 7 bases from J, with 19 bases between. The length of the CDR3 is 16 residues. The CDR3 spells CASSFRGRALGNEQFF. CDR3 DNA sequence: TGTGCCAGCAGCTTCAGGGGGAGGGCCCTGGGGAATGAGCAGTTCTTC.

The chain combines TRBV10-3 with TRBJ2-7; 7 nucleotides match TRBD1. After removal of 0 bases from V and 6 bases from J, the junction contained 8 bases not matched to a gene. Germline CDR1 and CDR2: ENHRY and SYGVKD. CDR3 size: 15 residues. This CDR3 is CAISESPTGILEQYF. Here the CDR3 DNA reads TGTGCCATCAGTGAGTCCCCGACAGGGATCCTCGAGCAGTACTTC.

The chain uses TRBV10-3 and TRBJ1-1, with a tentative D call TRBD1 (5 bases). Trimming shortened V by 6 bases and J by 5 bases, and 13 bases separated the two germline ends. Germline assignment: CDR1 ENHRY and CDR2 SYGVKD. The CDR3 is 13 residues long. CDR3 region: CAIRDIGKTEAFF. In nucleotides, the CDR3 is TGTGCCATCAGGGACATTGGTAAAACTGAAGCTTTCTTT.